Listed below are T cell receptor beta chains from one sample, sequenced in a study of identical twins. TCRdb analysed the 5' RACE reads with MiXCR anew, one entry per CDR3 protein. The table records around 490,000 distinct CDR3 sequences, 14% of them present only once. The sample was also linked to a second study, of yellow fever vaccine responses in identical twins.

The material sequenced was CD4+ T cells sorted from blood. The receptor set was obtained from a woman between 18 and 29 years old in good health. Both conserved end residues are part of each CDR3. Fields, in order: D gene, V gene, J gene, clone size, CDR3 protein, CDR3 DNA. The D gene is left open where the match is weak. Some rows have no size entry. The others give once, few or many, or a class for an expanded clone.

d_gene: TRBD1; v_gene: TRBV27; j_gene: TRBJ2-7; abundance: many; CDR3aa: CASTLVGQGAYEQYF; CDR3nt: TGTGCCAGCACACTAGTCGGACAGGGCGCCTACGAGCAGTACTTC
d_gene: NA; v_gene: TRBV15; j_gene: TRBJ2-5; abundance: few; CDR3aa: CATSSLPRETQYF; CDR3nt: TGTGCCACCAGCAGCCTCCCGAGGGAGACCCAGTACTTC
d_gene: TRBD2; v_gene: TRBV7-8; j_gene: TRBJ2-7; abundance: few; CDR3aa: CASSFQAGTSGAYEQYF; CDR3nt: TGTGCCAGCAGCTTCCAAGCCGGGACTAGCGGTGCCTACGAGCAGTACTTC
d_gene: TRBD1; v_gene: TRBV11-1; j_gene: TRBJ2-7; abundance: NA; CDR3aa: CASSLLGQGAFEQYF; CDR3nt: TGTGCCAGCAGCTTACTCGGACAGGGGGCGTTCGAGCAGTACTTC
d_gene: NA; v_gene: TRBV2; j_gene: TRBJ1-5; abundance: few; CDR3aa: CASSPRYSNQPQHF; CDR3nt: TGTGCCAGCAGTCCCCGATATAGCAATCAGCCCCAGCATTTT
d_gene: NA; v_gene: TRBV7-2; j_gene: TRBJ2-3; abundance: NA; CDR3aa: CASSRRRSDTDTQYF; CDR3nt: TGTGCCAGCAGCCGTCGTAGGTCAGACACAGATACGCAGTATTTT
d_gene: TRBD1; v_gene: TRBV6-1; j_gene: TRBJ2-7; abundance: NA; CDR3aa: CASSEATKGTGVPYEQYF; CDR3nt: TGTGCCAGCAGTGAAGCGACGAAGGGGACAGGGGTACCCTACGAGCAGTACTTC
d_gene: NA; v_gene: TRBV20-1; j_gene: TRBJ2-1; abundance: NA; CDR3aa: CSARSSRYNEQFF; CDR3nt: TGCAGTGCTAGATCTTCGCGTTACAATGAGCAGTTCTTC
d_gene: NA; v_gene: TRBV12-3/TRBV12-4; j_gene: TRBJ1-6; abundance: NA; CDR3aa: CASSLLGGGSPLHF; CDR3nt: TGTGCCAGCAGTTTACTGGGGGGAGGTTCACCCCTCCACTTT
d_gene: NA; v_gene: TRBV7-3; j_gene: TRBJ2-7; abundance: few; CDR3aa: CASSLLGGTDSYEQYF; CDR3nt: TGTGCCAGCAGCTTACTGGGGGGGACAGACTCCTACGAGCAGTACTTC
d_gene: TRBD1; v_gene: TRBV2; j_gene: TRBJ2-2; abundance: NA; CDR3aa: CASSPTGQGAAGELFF; CDR3nt: TGTGCCAGCAGCCCCACTGGACAGGGGGCGGCCGGGGAGCTGTTTTTT
d_gene: TRBD1; v_gene: TRBV6-1; j_gene: TRBJ2-7; abundance: few; CDR3aa: CASRGTGVGSYEQYF; CDR3nt: TGTGCCAGCAGGGGAACAGGGGTCGGTTCCTACGAGCAGTACTTC
d_gene: NA; v_gene: TRBV16; j_gene: TRBJ2-5; abundance: few; CDR3aa: CASGSWSENSHSF; CDR3nt: TGTGCCAGCGGAAGTTGGAGCGAGAACTCACACTCATTC
d_gene: TRBD2; v_gene: TRBV9; j_gene: TRBJ2-7; abundance: few; CDR3aa: CASTPGSGGASEQYF; CDR3nt: TGTGCCAGCACCCCCGGCAGCGGGGGGGCCTCCGAGCAGTACTTC
d_gene: NA; v_gene: TRBV5-5; j_gene: TRBJ1-5; abundance: NA; CDR3aa: CASSVSGTSWNQPQHF; CDR3nt: TGTGCCAGCAGCGTATCCGGGACCTCTTGGAATCAGCCCCAGCATTTT
d_gene: TRBD2; v_gene: TRBV12-3/TRBV12-4; j_gene: TRBJ2-3; abundance: NA; CDR3aa: CASTGSGTTPDTQYF; CDR3nt: TGTGCCAGCACCGGTAGCGGGACGACTCCAGATACGCAGTATTTT
d_gene: NA; v_gene: TRBV14; j_gene: TRBJ1-5; abundance: NA; CDR3aa: CASSPAGVGGNQPQHF; CDR3nt: TGTGCCAGCAGCCCGGCGGGGGTAGGGGGCAATCAGCCCCAGCATTTT
d_gene: TRBD1; v_gene: TRBV5-1; j_gene: TRBJ2-3; abundance: NA; CDR3aa: CASSSAGTGITDTQYF; CDR3nt: TGCGCCAGCAGCTCCGCCGGGACAGGGATCACAGATACGCAGTATTTT
d_gene: NA; v_gene: TRBV6-5; j_gene: TRBJ1-1; abundance: few; CDR3aa: CASSYSRLVVTEAFF; CDR3nt: TGTGCCAGCAGTTACTCGAGGTTGGTGGTCACTGAAGCTTTCTTT
d_gene: NA; v_gene: TRBV15; j_gene: TRBJ2-5; abundance: NA; CDR3aa: CATRSGGEETQYF; CDR3nt: TGTGCCACCAGGTCAGGAGGCGAAGAGACCCAGTACTTC
d_gene: NA; v_gene: TRBV6-2/TRBV6-3; j_gene: TRBJ2-1; abundance: few; CDR3aa: CARKQVGKYNEQFF; CDR3nt: TGTGCCAGAAAGCAGGTAGGAAAATACAATGAGCAGTTCTTC
d_gene: NA; v_gene: TRBV5-1; j_gene: TRBJ1-1; abundance: NA; CDR3aa: CASSLDTSEVAFF; CDR3nt: TGCGCCAGCAGCTTGGACACCTCGGAGGTAGCTTTCTTT
d_gene: NA; v_gene: TRBV9; j_gene: TRBJ2-1; abundance: NA; CDR3aa: CASSVGGTQYNEQFF; CDR3nt: TGTGCCAGCAGCGTAGGCGGGACACAGTACAATGAGCAGTTCTTC
d_gene: NA; v_gene: TRBV5-5; j_gene: TRBJ2-3; abundance: NA; CDR3aa: CASSQNGRGTDTQYF; CDR3nt: TGTGCCAGCAGCCAAAACGGCAGGGGAACAGATACGCAGTATTTT
d_gene: NA; v_gene: TRBV6-1; j_gene: TRBJ2-3; abundance: few; CDR3aa: CASSSVGTPLNGQYF; CDR3nt: TGTGCCAGCAGCTCTGTCGGGACTCCCCTTAATGGGCAGTATTTT
d_gene: NA; v_gene: TRBV5-1; j_gene: TRBJ1-2; abundance: NA; CDR3aa: CASSLGQLTYGYTF; CDR3nt: TGCGCCAGCTCCCTTGGACAGTTAACCTATGGCTACACCTTC
d_gene: NA; v_gene: TRBV25-1; j_gene: TRBJ2-7; abundance: few; CDR3aa: CASMSPTHEQYF; CDR3nt: TGTGCCAGCATGAGTCCGACGCACGAGCAGTACTTC
d_gene: NA; v_gene: TRBV3-1; j_gene: TRBJ2-7; abundance: few; CDR3aa: CASSIGTGYSYEQYF; CDR3nt: TGTGCCAGCAGCATCGGGACTGGATATTCCTACGAGCAGTACTTC
d_gene: NA; v_gene: TRBV6-2/TRBV6-3; j_gene: TRBJ2-7; abundance: few; CDR3aa: CASSYNTASYEQYF; CDR3nt: TGTGCCAGCAGTTACAATACAGCTTCCTACGAGCAGTACTTC
d_gene: TRBD1; v_gene: TRBV5-4; j_gene: TRBJ2-2; abundance: few; CDR3aa: CASSLGQGTGELFF; CDR3nt: TGTGCCAGCAGCCTGGGACAGGGCACCGGGGAGCTGTTTTTT
d_gene: NA; v_gene: TRBV2; j_gene: TRBJ2-7; abundance: many; CDR3aa: CASSVNGYEQYF; CDR3nt: TGTGCCAGCAGTGTGAATGGGTACGAGCAGTACTTC
d_gene: TRBD1; v_gene: TRBV4-2; j_gene: TRBJ2-6; abundance: once; CDR3aa: CASSRGIGTGSSGANVLTF; CDR3nt: TGTGCCAGCAGTCGCGGGATTGGGACAGGGAGCTCTGGGGCCAACGTCCTGACTTTC
d_gene: NA; v_gene: TRBV29-1; j_gene: TRBJ1-2; abundance: few; CDR3aa: CSVASGTYGYTF; CDR3nt: TGCAGCGTTGCCTCCGGGACTTATGGCTACACCTTC
d_gene: TRBD2; v_gene: TRBV9; j_gene: TRBJ2-3; abundance: few; CDR3aa: CASSARGENTDTQYF; CDR3nt: TGTGCCAGCAGCGCGCGGGGGGAGAACACAGATACGCAGTATTTT
d_gene: TRBD1; v_gene: TRBV5-5; j_gene: TRBJ2-3; abundance: few; CDR3aa: CASSLGIQGVSSTDTQYF; CDR3nt: TGTGCCAGCAGCTTAGGAATACAGGGGGTATCTAGCACAGATACGCAGTATTTT
d_gene: NA; v_gene: TRBV20-1; j_gene: TRBJ2-7; abundance: few; CDR3aa: CSAREFAEQYF; CDR3nt: TGCAGTGCTAGAGAGTTCGCGGAGCAGTACTTC
d_gene: NA; v_gene: TRBV7-2; j_gene: TRBJ1-6; abundance: few; CDR3aa: CASSVQGNNSPLHF; CDR3nt: TGTGCCAGCAGCGTACAGGGAAATAATTCACCCCTCCACTTT
d_gene: NA; v_gene: TRBV5-1; j_gene: TRBJ1-5; abundance: few; CDR3aa: CASSLAGSPNQPQHF; CDR3nt: TGCGCCAGCAGCTTGGCGGGAAGTCCCAATCAGCCCCAGCATTTT
d_gene: NA; v_gene: TRBV21-1; j_gene: TRBJ2-7; abundance: few; CDR3aa: CASSKTGGYEQYF; CDR3nt: TGTGCCAGCAGCAAGACAGGGGGCTACGAGCAGTACTTC
d_gene: TRBD2; v_gene: TRBV5-1; j_gene: TRBJ2-3; abundance: few; CDR3aa: CASSLEQRGVGTQYF; CDR3nt: TGCGCCAGCAGCTTGGAGCAGCGGGGGGTGGGTACGCAGTATTTT
d_gene: TRBD1; v_gene: TRBV28; j_gene: TRBJ2-7; abundance: few; CDR3aa: CASSLTPSGTGVAYEQYF; CDR3nt: TGTGCCAGCAGTTTAACCCCTTCCGGGACAGGGGTCGCCTACGAGCAGTACTTC